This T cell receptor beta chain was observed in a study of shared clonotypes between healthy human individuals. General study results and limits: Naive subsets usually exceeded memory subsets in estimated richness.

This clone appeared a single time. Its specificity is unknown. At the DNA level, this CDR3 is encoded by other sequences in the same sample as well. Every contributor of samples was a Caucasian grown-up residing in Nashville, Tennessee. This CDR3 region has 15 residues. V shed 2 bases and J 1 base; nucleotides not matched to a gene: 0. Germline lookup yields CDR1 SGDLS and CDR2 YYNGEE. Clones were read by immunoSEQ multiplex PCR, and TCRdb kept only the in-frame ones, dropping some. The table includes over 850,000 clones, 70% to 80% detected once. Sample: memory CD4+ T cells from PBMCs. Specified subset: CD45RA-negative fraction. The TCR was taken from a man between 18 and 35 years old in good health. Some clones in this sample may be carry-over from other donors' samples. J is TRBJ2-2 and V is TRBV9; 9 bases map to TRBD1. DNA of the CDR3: TGTGCCAGCAGCGTGGGACAGGGGAACACCGGGGAGCTGTTTTTT. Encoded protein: CASSVGQGNTGELFF. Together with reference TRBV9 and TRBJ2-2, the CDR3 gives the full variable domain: DSGVTQTPKHLITATGQRVTLRCSPRSGDLSVYWYQQSLDQGLQFLIQYYNGEERAKGNILERFSAQQFPDLHSELNLSSLELGDSALYFCASSVGQGNTGELFFGEGSRLTVL.